This T cell receptor (beta chain) comes out of a study of T cells in localized non-small cell lung cancer. Study-level results: Uninvolved adjacent lung had the highest recorded T cell clonality, with tumor below it. For the top 100 tumor clones, a median approximately 59 also appeared in adjacent lung. Increased T cell density in blood showed an association with longer overall survival. Tumor samples were not multi-region, leaving intratumor heterogeneity unexcluded.

Assay used: immunoSEQ multiplex PCR; TCRdb lists only in-frame clones, some missing. In the table there are some 1,600 clones, roughly 21% of which are singletons. For this clone: The antigen is undetermined.

The origin of this receptor is a male donor older than 55 with stage I lung adenocarcinoma. The source material was lung tumor tissue, sampled before any cancer treatment.

The CDR3 bases are TGTGCCAGCAAGTTGGTTCGCGTACAAAGTCGGGCCAACGTCCTGACTTTC. It specifies CASKLVRVQSRANVLTF. This sequence joins TRBV11-3 and TRBJ2-6, with unresolved D. Germline V gene data show CDR1 as SGHNT and CDR2 as YENEEA. This CDR3 spans 17 amino acids. V gave up 7 bases and J gave up 5 bases, with 21 bases separating them.